This TCR beta chain comes out of a study of blood T cell repertoires in COVID-19. The overall study: Specimens from acute and convalescent COVID-19 originated in the United States, Italy and Spain.

Original processing notes: Nucleated cell counts were estimated from reference gene primer amplification. Assay: immunoSEQ multiplex PCR; the TCRdb copy retains only in-frame clones and omits some. V, J and clone size are those of that table, while D and trimming were read from the DNA. The sample consists of 150,000 to 200,000 clones, 75% to 85% of them appearing once. The ends lost 1 base at V and 1 base at J; junction bases unmatched: 3. The CDR3 is 15 residues long. Germline V gene sequence: CDR1 SGHTA, CDR2 FQGNSA. The sample was peripheral blood. V and J are TRBV7-2 and TRBJ1-1; TRBD1 matches 7 bases. The source of this sequence is a human donor in a cohort sampled during active COVID-19. The CDR3 protein is CASSLGGQRNTEAFF. In nucleotides, the CDR3 is TGTGCCAGCAGCTTAGGGGGACAGAGGAACACTGAAGCTTTCTTT.